The entry below describes one T cell receptor beta chain. The sample belongs to a study of CD8+CD57+ T cells in acquired aplastic anemia. Study-level information: Average DNA yield from sorted CD4+ and CD8+ cells was around 3.2 ug.

Germline CDR1 reads WNHNN; CDR2 reads SYGVQD (reference sequence). The CDR3 runs 15 residues. V trimming: 5 bases; J trimming: 6 bases; junction bases outside the gene matches: 5. For sequencing, patients were chosen who had shown expansion of CD8+CD57+ cells by flow cytometry. Every patient had severe acquired aplastic anemia. Profiles of TCR beta VDJ and CDR3 were generated from a genomic DNA template. MiXCR, run by TCRdb on the reads, gives a single entry per CDR3 protein. The table has about 160,000 distinct CDR3 sequences, 71% seen once. The receptor was isolated from a human donor with aplastic anemia. Specimen: sorted CD4+, CD8+, or CD8+CD57+ T cells (not recorded which) from PBMCs. V is TRBV10-1 and J is TRBJ2-3, with 13 bases lining up with TRBD2. CDR3 region: CASSRTSGGSDTQYF. In nucleotides, the CDR3 is TGCGCCAGCAGTCGGACTAGCGGGGGCTCTGATACGCAGTATTTT.